This T cell receptor beta chain was found in a study of beta chain features in type 1 diabetes. Expressed TCRB transcripts got sequenced, as all isolated RNA was reverse transcribed. The study sequenced naive, central memory and regulatory T cell samples to an average of around 3.4 million reads. Generated by immunoSEQ multiplex PCR, the TCRdb table keeps only in-frame clones and is missing some. The sample carries some 350,000 clones, about 10% recorded once. This clone was seen only a few times. What it recognizes is unknown. Whole-study findings and limits: VDJ junctions from patients with type 1 diabetes contained fewer insertions and more deletions. Within each of all four CD4+ subsets, Type 1 diabetes patients had TCRB CDR3s that were moderately but significantly shorter. Across patients, naive, central memory and Treg TCRB repertoires exhibited apparently greater similarity than was observed across healthy donors.

CD45RO/CCR7/CD25/CD127/CD95/CD27 separated CD4+ naive, central memory, regulatory and stem cell-like memory cells by sorting. This CDR3 is built from 13 residues. Germline loops: CDR1 SGHTA, CDR2 FQGNSA. Unmatched junction bases numbered 2, after V lost 4 bases and J lost 6 bases. Sequenced: central memory CD4+ T cells from blood. The receptor comes from a man aged 25 to 40 with type 1 diabetes. The chain is built from TRBV7-2 and TRBJ2-1, with 8 bases fitting TRBD2. The CDR3 protein is CASSSGLGNEQFF. The CDR3 region has the DNA TGTGCCAGCAGCTCGGGACTAGGCAATGAGCAGTTCTTC.